The next 14 T cell receptor beta chains were all read from a single sample in a study of CD8 T cells in Susac syndrome. RNA, at roughly 0.5 to 1 ug, was reverse transcribed with random hexamers. TCRdb re-called the immunoSEQ multiplex PCR reads with MiXCR, one entry per CDR3 protein. The data hold 150,000 to 200,000 distinct CDR3 sequences, with under 97% observed a single time. The sample consisted of CD4+ T cells from PBMCs. The receptors were sampled from a human donor with Susac syndrome.

The V and J genes are TRBV5-1 and TRBJ1-1; D gene unclear. The CDR3 has 15 residues. Germline assignment: CDR1 SGHRS and CDR2 YFSETQ. V shed 0 bases and J shed 5 bases, with 14 bases lying between them. Here the CDR3 reads CASSLEGGKRTEAFF. Here the CDR3 DNA reads TGCGCCAGCAGCTTGGAGGGAGGGAAGAGAACTGAAGCTTTCTTT. Full variable domain (outside the CDR3, taken from reference TRBV5-1 and TRBJ1-1): KAGVTQTPRYLIKTRGQQVTLSCSPISGHRSVSWYQQTPGQGLQFLFEYFSETQRNKGNFPGRFSGRQFSNSRSEMNVSTLELGDSALYLCASSLEGGKRTEAFFGQGTRLTVV.

This chain joins TRBV5-1 and TRBJ1-1; D call uncertain. CDR1 is SGHRS, CDR2 YFSETQ, per germline. The CDR3 runs to 11 residues. V lost 3 bases and J 5 bases, leaving 5 bases between the germline ends. The CDR3 sequence: CASSSRTEAFF. CDR3 coding DNA: TGCGCCAGCAGCTCCCGGACTGAAGCTTTCTTT. Using reference TRBV5-1 and TRBJ1-1 for the parts outside the CDR3, the full variable domain is KAGVTQTPRYLIKTRGQQVTLSCSPISGHRSVSWYQQTPGQGLQFLFEYFSETQRNKGNFPGRFSGRQFSNSRSEMNVSTLELGDSALYLCASSSRTEAFFGQGTRLTVV.

This chain links TRBV9 with TRBJ2-7; D is undetermined. Deletions cut 0 bases from V and 4 bases from J, with 8 bases between. This CDR3 has 13 amino acids. Germline CDR1 is SGDLS and CDR2 is YYNGEE. The CDR3 DNA reads as TGTGCCAGCAGCGTAGGATCGGAATACGAGCAGTACTTC. It codes for CASSVGSEYEQYF.

The CDR3 DNA sequence: TGTGCCAGCAGGACCTCCGGGCCCACCCTTTCCTACGAGCAGTACTTC. Translation gives CASRTSGPTLSYEQYF. The V and J genes are TRBV6-6 and TRBJ2-7; D is undetermined. The CDR3 spans 16 residues. V was cut by 6 bases and J by 1 base, with 19 bases left in between. The germline V gene encodes CDR1 MNHNY and CDR2 SVGAGI (reference sequence).

The chain links TRBV28 to TRBJ2-6, with D possibly matching TRBD1 (5 bases). The germline CDR1 and CDR2 sequences are MDHEN and SYDVKM. V was cut by 6 bases and J by 0 bases, with 18 bases left in between. This CDR3 contains 18 residues. The CDR3 coding sequence is TGTGCCAGCAGCTTAACAGGAGTACCCGTCTCTGGGGCCAACGTCCTGACTTTC. It codes for CASSLTGVPVSGANVLTF.

This chain joins TRBV30 and TRBJ1-5, with D perhaps TRBD1 (5 bases). The CDR3 consists of 14 residues. Germline CDR1 reads GTSNPN; CDR2 reads SVGIG (reference sequence). V was trimmed by 4 bases and J by 9 bases, leaving 19 bases between them. The CDR3 sequence: CAWTPPGIRGPQHF. For the CDR3, the DNA is TGTGCCTGGACACCGCCAGGGATCCGGGGGCCCCAGCATTTT.

The chain carries TRBV29-1 and TRBJ2-1; TRBD2 aligns across 13 bases. There are 12 residues in the CDR3. The V segment lost 7 bases and the J segment 9 bases; nucleotides outside the gene matches: 3. Germline V gene data show CDR1 as SQVTM and CDR2 as ANQGSEA. CDR3 protein: CSAGLAGAEQFF. The CDR3 DNA follows: TGCAGCGCAGGACTAGCGGGGGCTGAGCAGTTCTTC.

The chain has TRBV6-1 and TRBJ1-6; D gene unclear. This CDR3 has 13 residues. V gave up 1 base and J gave up 10 bases, with 8 bases separating them. Germline V CDR1 and CDR2: MNHNS, SASEGT. CDR3 sequence reads: CASSEVELSPLHF. The CDR3 coding sequence is TGTGCCAGCAGTGAAGTAGAGCTATCACCCCTCCACTTT.

The genes are TRBV12-3 or TRBV12-4 and TRBJ1-3; D is possibly TRBD1 (5 bases). The CDR3 extends over 16 amino acids. Trimming left V 6 bases short and J 0 bases short, with 15 bases between. The CDR3 coding sequence is TGTGCCAGCAGAAACCTCAACAGGATCTCTGGAAACACCATATATTTT. Protein: CASRNLNRISGNTIYF.

This chain connects TRBV6-5 to TRBJ1-6; TRBD1 matches at 7 bases. Looked up from germline, CDR1 is MNHEY and CDR2 is SVGAGI. This CDR3 is 14 amino acids long. Trimming at V came to 6 bases and at J to 5 bases, leaving 4 bases not matched to a gene. The CDR3 is CASSRDRNNSPLHF. The CDR3, as DNA: TGTGCCAGCAGCAGGGACAGAAATAATTCACCCCTCCACTTT.

The chain couples TRBV6-5 to TRBJ2-7; D gene unclear. Trimming shortened V by 5 bases and J by 4 bases, and 9 bases separated the two germline ends. The V gene's germline CDR1 is MNHEY and CDR2 SVGAGI. This CDR3 comprises 12 residues. CDR3 sequence reads: CASSQTWYEQYF. Here the CDR3 DNA reads TGTGCCAGCAGTCAAACTTGGTACGAGCAGTACTTC.

This chain links TRBV20-1 with TRBJ2-3; D perhaps matches TRBD2 (7 bases). The V and J ends lost 5 bases and 1 base respectively, with 16 bases between them. The CDR3 is 15 residues long. Germline V gene sequence: CDR1 DFQATT, CDR2 SNEGSKA (reference sequence). CDR3 residues: CSAAGRGGRTDTQYF. CDR3 bases: TGCAGTGCTGCCGGTAGGGGGGGTCGCACAGATACGCAGTATTTT.

The chain couples TRBV19 to TRBJ1-1, with TRBD1 identical over 9 bases. Trimming took 5 bases from V and 1 from J; bases not matched to a gene: 5. The CDR3 covers 15 residues. The germline CDR1 and CDR2 sequences are LNHDA and SQIVND (reference sequence). For the CDR3, the DNA is TGTGCCAGTAGTGGACAGGGGATAGGGAACACTGAAGCTTTCTTT. It encodes CASSGQGIGNTEAFF.

Here the CDR3 DNA reads TGCAGCGTTGACGGACTCACAGATACGCAGTATTTT. It yields the protein CSVDGLTDTQYF. The J gene is TRBJ2-3, the V gene TRBV29-1; D possibly corresponds to TRBD2 (5 bases). Trimming removed 3 bases from V and 2 bases from J, with 6 bases in between. The CDR3 is made up of 12 amino acids. CDR1 is SQVTM, CDR2 ANQGSEA, per germline.